The text below deals with one T cell receptor beta chain. Its antigen is undetermined. These data are taken from a study of T cell responses to AZD1222 COVID-19 vaccine. Clones were read by immunoSEQ multiplex PCR, and TCRdb kept only the in-frame ones, dropping some. The sample gives tens of thousands of clones, about 88% of which show up once; less than 15% is in the top ten. Study results and limitations: Only after the peak T cell response were repertoires sampled. Of spike-specific TCRs, nearly half reportedly target regions left unmutated in variants. Elevations in Spike-specific TCR breadth and depth followed administration of two AZD1222 doses. Dominant at 160-218 and 743-854, vaccine-associated CD4 TCRs also spanned spike.

Germline loops: CDR1 KGHSH, CDR2 LQKENI. The V end lost 2 bases, the J end lost 5 bases, and 9 bases lay between the germline ends. CDR3 size: 13 residues. The gene calls are TRBV18 and TRBJ2-5; maybe TRBD1 (5 bases). The origin of this receptor is an adult in good health. Sample: peripheral blood, taken on day 0 of AZD1222 vaccination. The CDR3 DNA reads as TGTGCCAGCTCACCAGCCAGGGTGGAGACCCAGTACTTC. Its translation is CASSPARVETQYF.